Listed below are T cell receptor beta chains from one sample, sequenced in a study of T-cell reconstitution after alpha-beta-depleted transplantation in children. MiXCR, run by TCRdb on the PCR reads, gives a single entry per CDR3 protein. Among about 340,000 distinct CDR3 sequences listed, 16% were seen once. Sequences were derived from PBMCs, mostly from graft donor cells, sampled 360 days after TCRalphabeta/CD19-depleted stem cell transplant. Source of these receptors: a male patient under 10 years old who had a stem cell transplant for acute lymphoblastic leukemia, so the T cells may come from the graft donor. The CDR3 runs from the conserved cysteine through the conserved F or W. D genes are given only for firm matches. Rows may omit the clone size; those that give it use once, few, many or a size class.

cdr3_aa: CASSYRGSPNTGELFF
cdr3_nt: TGTGCCAGCAGTTACCGGGGGTCGCCGAACACCGGGGAGCTGTTTTTT
v_call: TRBV6-2/TRBV6-3
j_call: TRBJ2-2
d_call: NA
clone_size: few

cdr3_aa: CASSYLQRTRTNTGELFF
cdr3_nt: TGTGCCAGCAGTTACCTTCAGCGGACTAGGACGAACACCGGGGAGCTGTTTTTT
v_call: TRBV6-5
j_call: TRBJ2-2
d_call: TRBD2
clone_size: NA

cdr3_aa: CASSPRNRLYEQYF
cdr3_nt: TGCGCCAGCAGCCCCCGAAACAGATTATACGAGCAGTACTTC
v_call: TRBV4-1
j_call: TRBJ2-7
d_call: NA
clone_size: many

cdr3_aa: CSVEPLAGSYEQYF
cdr3_nt: TGCAGCGTTGAACCCCTAGCGGGCTCCTACGAGCAGTACTTC
v_call: TRBV29-1
j_call: TRBJ2-7
d_call: TRBD2
clone_size: few

cdr3_aa: CASRIETVLVPEQFF
cdr3_nt: TGCGCCAGCAGGATAGAGACCGTTCTAGTACCTGAGCAGTTCTTC
v_call: TRBV5-1
j_call: TRBJ2-1
d_call: NA
clone_size: NA

cdr3_aa: CASSTTLAGGPYNEQFF
cdr3_nt: TGTGCCAGTAGTACGACTCTAGCGGGAGGGCCCTACAATGAGCAGTTCTTC
v_call: TRBV19
j_call: TRBJ2-1
d_call: TRBD2
clone_size: NA

cdr3_aa: CASSHDGLAGRGGTGELFF
cdr3_nt: TGCGCCAGCTCCCATGACGGACTAGCGGGACGAGGGGGCACCGGGGAGCTGTTTTTT
v_call: TRBV5-1
j_call: TRBJ2-2
d_call: TRBD2
clone_size: NA

cdr3_aa: CSARAPGQGLSYEQYF
cdr3_nt: TGCAGTGCTAGAGCACCGGGACAGGGCCTGTCCTACGAGCAGTACTTC
v_call: TRBV20-1
j_call: TRBJ2-7
d_call: TRBD1
clone_size: NA

cdr3_aa: CASSGQGNIQYF
cdr3_nt: TGTGCCAGCAGCGGCCAGGGAAACATTCAGTACTTC
v_call: TRBV28
j_call: TRBJ2-4
d_call: NA
clone_size: NA

cdr3_aa: CASSFRLAGARETQYF
cdr3_nt: TGTGCCAGCAGCTTCCGACTAGCGGGAGCCAGAGAGACCCAGTACTTC
v_call: TRBV13
j_call: TRBJ2-5
d_call: TRBD2
clone_size: few

cdr3_aa: CASSPLANEQFF
cdr3_nt: TGTGCCAGCTCACCACTGGCCAATGAGCAGTTCTTC
v_call: TRBV18
j_call: TRBJ2-1
d_call: NA
clone_size: NA

cdr3_aa: CASSQDPQGWYTEAFF
cdr3_nt: TGCGCCAGCAGCCAAGATCCACAGGGATGGTACACTGAAGCTTTCTTT
v_call: TRBV4-1
j_call: TRBJ1-1
d_call: NA
clone_size: few

cdr3_aa: CASSSPGDLYNEQFF
cdr3_nt: TGTGCCAGCAGCTCCCCCGGGGACTTATACAATGAGCAGTTCTTC
v_call: TRBV5-6
j_call: TRBJ2-1
d_call: NA
clone_size: NA

cdr3_aa: CASSLLLGVQETQYF
cdr3_nt: TGTGCCAGCAGTTTGTTACTAGGTGTTCAAGAGACCCAGTACTTC
v_call: TRBV28
j_call: TRBJ2-5
d_call: NA
clone_size: few

cdr3_aa: CATSDFRAVNYGYTF
cdr3_nt: TGTGCCACCAGTGATTTCAGGGCGGTCAACTATGGCTACACCTTC
v_call: TRBV24-1
j_call: TRBJ1-2
d_call: NA
clone_size: NA

cdr3_aa: CASSSPLAGEGTDTQYF
cdr3_nt: TGTGCCAGCAGTTCCCCACTAGCGGGAGAGGGCACAGATACGCAGTATTTT
v_call: TRBV28
j_call: TRBJ2-3
d_call: TRBD2
clone_size: few

cdr3_aa: CATSTGQTTDTQYF
cdr3_nt: TGTGCCACCAGCACTGGACAGACTACAGATACGCAGTATTTT
v_call: TRBV15
j_call: TRBJ2-3
d_call: NA
clone_size: NA

cdr3_aa: CASSPYRGLRETQYF
cdr3_nt: TGTGCCAGCAGTCCGTACAGGGGGCTCCGGGAGACCCAGTACTTC
v_call: TRBV2
j_call: TRBJ2-5
d_call: TRBD1
clone_size: few

cdr3_aa: CASSFGQFLGETQYF
cdr3_nt: TGTGCCAGCAGCTTCGGACAATTTTTAGGGGAGACCCAGTACTTC
v_call: TRBV7-9
j_call: TRBJ2-5
d_call: NA
clone_size: many

cdr3_aa: CASRRAGGTGFEQFF
cdr3_nt: TGTGCCAGCAGACGAGCGGGAGGTACAGGATTTGAGCAGTTCTTC
v_call: TRBV28
j_call: TRBJ2-1
d_call: TRBD2
clone_size: few

cdr3_aa: CASSSIGYTGLANSYNEQFF
cdr3_nt: TGTGCCAGCAGTTCGATTGGCTACACGGGACTAGCGAACTCCTACAATGAGCAGTTCTTC
v_call: TRBV6-2/TRBV6-3
j_call: TRBJ2-1
d_call: TRBD2
clone_size: NA

cdr3_aa: CASSLGTGLAGGPNEQFF
cdr3_nt: TGTGCCAGCAGCTTGGGTACCGGACTAGCGGGAGGGCCGAATGAGCAGTTCTTC
v_call: TRBV5-6
j_call: TRBJ2-1
d_call: TRBD2
clone_size: many

cdr3_aa: CSVVGEGRFYYEQYF
cdr3_nt: TGCAGCGTTGTGGGGGAGGGGCGGTTCTACTACGAGCAGTACTTC
v_call: TRBV29-1
j_call: TRBJ2-7
d_call: TRBD2
clone_size: NA

cdr3_aa: CASRPTGLRVGGQYF
cdr3_nt: TGTGCCAGCAGACCGACAGGGCTGAGAGTGGGAGGGCAGTACTTC
v_call: TRBV28
j_call: TRBJ2-7
d_call: NA
clone_size: few

cdr3_aa: CASSRWTSGSSDTQYF
cdr3_nt: TGCGCCAGCAGCAGATGGACTAGCGGGAGTTCAGATACGCAGTATTTT
v_call: TRBV5-1
j_call: TRBJ2-3
d_call: TRBD2
clone_size: few

cdr3_aa: CASSPGQLNEKLFF
cdr3_nt: TGTGCCAGCAGCCCGGGACAGCTCAATGAAAAACTGTTTTTT
v_call: TRBV13
j_call: TRBJ1-4
d_call: TRBD1
clone_size: NA

cdr3_aa: CAISDLGKNIQYF
cdr3_nt: TGTGCCATCAGTGATTTAGGCAAAAACATTCAGTACTTC
v_call: TRBV10-3
j_call: TRBJ2-4
d_call: NA
clone_size: NA

cdr3_aa: CASSTSDSSTDTQYF
cdr3_nt: TGTGCCAGCAGCACTAGCGACTCTAGCACAGATACGCAGTATTTT
v_call: TRBV28
j_call: TRBJ2-3
d_call: TRBD2
clone_size: NA

cdr3_aa: CATSEAGTYNEQFF
cdr3_nt: TGTGCCACCAGTGAGGCAGGGACCTACAATGAGCAGTTCTTC
v_call: TRBV24-1
j_call: TRBJ2-1
d_call: NA
clone_size: many

cdr3_aa: CASTSERGLPHQETQYF
cdr3_nt: TGCGCCAGCACCTCTGAGAGAGGGCTGCCCCACCAAGAGACCCAGTACTTC
v_call: TRBV5-1
j_call: TRBJ2-5
d_call: NA
clone_size: few

cdr3_aa: CASSPRPRQETQYF
cdr3_nt: TGTGCCAGCAGCCCCCGACCAAGACAAGAGACCCAGTACTTC
v_call: TRBV9
j_call: TRBJ2-5
d_call: NA
clone_size: NA

cdr3_aa: CASRGAGTGKYEQYF
cdr3_nt: TGTGCCAGCAGGGGAGCCGGGACAGGGAAATACGAGCAGTACTTC
v_call: TRBV28
j_call: TRBJ2-7
d_call: TRBD1
clone_size: NA

cdr3_aa: CASSLASGKSYEQYF
cdr3_nt: TGCGCCAGCAGCTTGGCTAGCGGGAAGAGCTACGAGCAGTACTTC
v_call: TRBV5-1
j_call: TRBJ2-7
d_call: TRBD2
clone_size: few

cdr3_aa: CASSPYVVDTQYF
cdr3_nt: TGTGCCAGCAGCCCCTATGTCGTAGATACGCAGTATTTT
v_call: TRBV28
j_call: TRBJ2-3
d_call: NA
clone_size: NA

cdr3_aa: CATSSVRWDRRLVETQYF
cdr3_nt: TGTGCCACCAGCAGCGTGAGGTGGGACAGGAGATTAGTTGAGACCCAGTACTTC
v_call: TRBV15
j_call: TRBJ2-5
d_call: TRBD1
clone_size: NA